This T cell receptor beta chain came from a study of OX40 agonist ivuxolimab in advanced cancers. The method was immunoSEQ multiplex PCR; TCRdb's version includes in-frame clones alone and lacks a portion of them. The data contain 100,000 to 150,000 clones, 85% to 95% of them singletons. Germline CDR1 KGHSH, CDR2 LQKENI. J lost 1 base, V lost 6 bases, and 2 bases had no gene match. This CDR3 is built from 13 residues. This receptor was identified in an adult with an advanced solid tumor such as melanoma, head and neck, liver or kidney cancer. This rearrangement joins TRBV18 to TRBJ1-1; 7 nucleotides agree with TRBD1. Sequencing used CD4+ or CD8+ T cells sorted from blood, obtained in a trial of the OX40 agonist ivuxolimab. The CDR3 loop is CASSQGENTEAFF. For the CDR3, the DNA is TGTGCCAGCTCCCAGGGGGAGAACACTGAAGCTTTCTTT.